The 19 T cell receptor beta chains listed next were all sequenced from one sample in a study of T-cell memory formation after mild COVID-19. TCRdb re-called the 5' RACE reads with MiXCR, one entry per CDR3 protein. This table holds a few hundred thousand distinct CDR3 sequences, about 15% found once. The sequencing input was PBMCs or a T cell subset sorted from them (not recorded which). Receptor source: a man aged 18 to 29 who had mild COVID-19 (a few samples of this study predate the infection). Cell type and time point are not known.

This sequence joins TRBV20-1 and TRBJ2-1, with a weak D call TRBD2 (6 bases). There are 15 residues in the CDR3. The V gene lost 3 bases and the J gene lost 4 bases, with 16 bases spanning the gap. Per germline, CDR1 DFQATT and CDR2 SNEGSKA (reference sequence). CDR3 amino acids: CSARPGGGIYNEQFF. The CDR3 DNA is TGCAGTGCTAGGCCCGGTGGGGGGATTTACAATGAGCAGTTCTTC.

This clonotype turned up a few times. V gene TRBV12-3 or TRBV12-4 combines with J gene TRBJ1-5; D ambiguous. V lost 1 base to trimming and J lost 9 bases, with 10 bases between them. This CDR3 is built from 13 residues. CDR3 DNA sequence: TGTGCCAGCAGTTTAGGTAGGATTGGGCCCCAGCATTTT. Protein sequence: CASSLGRIGPQHF.

The V call is TRBV4-2, the J call TRBJ2-3; 9 nucleotides line up with TRBD2. The CDR3 totals 17 residues. The V and J ends lost 0 bases and 4 bases, in that order; junction bases with no gene match: 8. Germline values: CDR1 LGHNA, CDR2 YNFKEQ. The CDR3 DNA follows: TGTGCCAGCAGCCAAGAGGGCGTAGCGGGGGTTGCAGATACGCAGTATTTT. This gives the protein CASSQEGVAGVADTQYF.

This clonotype was seen at least ten times. The chain combines TRBV5-1 with TRBJ2-2, with D perhaps matching TRBD2 (6 bases). Trimming took 4 bases from V and 4 from J, leaving 17 bases between them. The CDR3 covers 16 residues. Germline V gene data show CDR1 as SGHRS and CDR2 as YFSETQ. CDR3: CASSPYGGWSTGELFF. The CDR3 coding sequence is TGCGCCAGCAGCCCATACGGGGGATGGAGCACCGGGGAGCTGTTTTTT.

The chain carries TRBV5-1 and TRBJ2-5, with a tentative D call TRBD1 (5 bases). Germline CDR1 SGHRS, CDR2 YFSETQ. There are 13 residues in the CDR3. V lost 7 bases and J lost 6, with 16 bases in between. CDR3 in DNA: TGCGCCAGCCAGGGTTCGGGCAAGAAGACCCAGTACTTC. It encodes CASQGSGKKTQYF.

In the case of this clonotype: One end of the junction fails to match germline, which may point to a read error. The gene calls are TRBV15 and TRBJ2-3; tentatively, D is TRBD2 (6 bases). Looked up from germline, CDR1 is LNHNV and CDR2 is YYDKDF (reference sequence). The CDR3 is 16 residues long. CDR3 amino acids: CATSRDRELARNTQCF. CDR3 sequence (DNA): TGTGCCACCAGCAGAGATCGAGAACTAGCTAGGAATACGCAGTGTTTT.

This rearrangement joins TRBV7-9 to TRBJ1-1, with TRBD1 identical over 7 bases. The CDR3 spans 16 residues. After removal of 3 bases from V and 2 bases from J, the junction contained 9 bases not matched to a gene. Germline loops: CDR1 SEHNR, CDR2 FQNEAQ (reference sequence). CDR3 loop: CASSFSWDRTNTEAFF. DNA of the CDR3: TGTGCCAGCAGCTTTAGCTGGGACAGAACAAACACTGAAGCTTTCTTT.

The V gene is TRBV5-1, the J gene TRBJ2-7, with no clear D. The CDR3 runs 13 residues. Looked up from germline, CDR1 is SGHRS and CDR2 is YFSETQ. The germline V and J ends were trimmed by 2 bases and 7 bases, with 13 bases remaining between them. DNA of the CDR3: TGCGCCAGCAGCTTCGACACGTCCCCGGAGCAGTACTTC. Encoded protein: CASSFDTSPEQYF.

This clonotype has just a few counts. The gene calls are TRBV9 and TRBJ2-2; 9 bases are a match to TRBD1. Germline-derived CDR1 and CDR2 are SGDLS and YYNGEE. With 2 bases clipped from V and 6 bases from J, the junction kept 8 bases outside the gene matches. The CDR3 consists of 16 residues. The CDR3 DNA follows: TGTGCCAGCAGCGTTGGGGACAGGGAACCCCCCGGGGAGCTGTTTTTT. Its translation is CASSVGDREPPGELFF.

This clonotype turned up a few times. The chain couples TRBV20-1 to TRBJ2-1; D possibly corresponds to TRBD2 (6 bases). This CDR3 comprises 16 residues. The germline V and J ends were trimmed by 1 base and 2 bases, with 15 bases remaining between them. Germline assignment: CDR1 DFQATT and CDR2 SNEGSKA (reference sequence). CDR3 bases: TGCAGTGCTAGAGTGCAGGGCGGGGTGGCCTACAATGAGCAGTTCTTC. Translation gives CSARVQGGVAYNEQFF.

This chain uses TRBV13 with TRBJ1-1; 7 positions match TRBD1. The CDR3 has 17 residues. The junction had 11 bases not matched to a gene; V was cut back by 2 bases and J by 2 bases. Germline V gene lookup returns CDR1 PRHDT and CDR2 FYEKMQ (reference sequence). The DNA for the CDR3 is TGTGCCAGCAGCTTATCCGGGGGCGCAGGGGGAAACACTGAAGCTTTCTTT. It is translated as CASSLSGGAGGNTEAFF. The full variable domain, rest sourced from reference TRBV13 and TRBJ1-1, is AAGVIQSPRHLIKEKRETATLKCYPIPRHDTVYWYQQGPGQDPQFLISFYEKMQSDKGSIPDRFSAQQFSDYHSELNMSSLELGDSALYFCASSLSGGAGGNTEAFFGQGTRLTVV.

This clonotype came up a few times. The gene calls are TRBV29-1 and TRBJ1-2, with 8 positions matching TRBD1. The CDR3 spans 14 residues. Germline V gene lookup returns CDR1 SQVTM and CDR2 ANQGSEA. J gave up 3 bases and V 4 bases, and 7 bases lay outside the gene matches. The CDR3 DNA sequence: TGCAGCGTTGGGAAGGGACAGGATGACTATGGCTACACCTTC. Encoded protein: CSVGKGQDDYGYTF. The complete variable domain, with remaining parts taken from reference TRBV29-1 and TRBJ1-2, reads SAVISQKPSRDICQRGTSLTIQCQVDSQVTMMFWYRQQPGQSLTLIATANQGSEATYESGFVIDKFPISRPNLTFSTLTVSNMSPEDSSIYLCSVGKGQDDYGYTFGSGTRLTVV.

This chain connects TRBV6-1 to TRBJ2-3; D unclear. CDR3 size: 12 residues. The V gene's germline CDR1 is MNHNS and CDR2 SASEGT. The germline V and J ends were trimmed by 7 bases and 5 bases, with 10 bases remaining between them. CDR3 bases: TGTGCCAGCAAGGGCCTGGTAGATACGCAGTATTTT. It translates to CASKGLVDTQYF.

This clonotype was seen a few times. The chain joins TRBV7-9 to TRBJ1-3; 7 nucleotides match TRBD1. Germline trimming cut 5 bases from V and 4 bases from J; bases unmatched to any gene: 8. Germline V gives CDR1 SEHNR, CDR2 FQNEAQ (reference sequence). CDR3 length: 15 residues. CDR3 protein: CASSRETGSGNTIYF. The CDR3 coding sequence is TGTGCCAGCAGCCGAGAGACAGGGTCCGGAAACACCATATATTTT.

The CDR3 here is CASSPASGGAYTQYF. CDR3 DNA sequence: TGTGCCAGCAGCCCAGCTAGCGGGGGGGCCTATACGCAGTATTTT. V usage is TRBV7-2 and J usage is TRBJ2-3, with 12 bases fitting TRBD2. Trimming took 5 bases from V and 7 from J; bases not matched to a gene: 7. Looked up from germline, CDR1 is SGHTA and CDR2 is FQGNSA. The CDR3 is 15 amino acids. The full variable domain, its missing parts supplied by reference TRBV7-2 and TRBJ2-3, is GAGVSQSPSNKVTEKGKDVELRCDPISGHTALYWYRQSLGQGLEFLIYFQGNSAPDKSGLPSDRFSAERTGGSVSTLTIQRTQQEDSAVYLCASSPASGGAYTQYFGPGTRLTVL.

This clonotype was observed at least ten times. The rearrangement uses TRBV5-1 and TRBJ1-1; 8 positions match TRBD1. The CDR3 is 14 amino acids. V lost 7 bases, J lost 0 bases, and 5 bases stayed unmatched. Germline V gene lookup returns CDR1 SGHRS and CDR2 YFSETQ. CDR3 sequence: CASGQGPMNTEAFF. DNA of the CDR3: TGCGCCAGCGGACAGGGCCCCATGAACACTGAAGCTTTCTTT.

This clonotype was seen only a few times. The junction does not match germline at one end; this may be a read error. The V call is TRBV2, the J call TRBJ2-4; the D is unclear. Germline lookup yields CDR1 SNHLY and CDR2 FYNNEI. The CDR3 is made up of 17 amino acids. CDR3 protein: CASSGIWTRALERSFDF. CDR3 sequence (DNA): TGTGCCAGCAGTGGGATTTGGACCCGGGCTTTGGAGAGAAGTTTTGACTTC.

This clonotype was observed many times. V and J are TRBV4-3 and TRBJ2-3, with D maybe TRBD2 (6 bases). The CDR3 sequence is 17 residues long. The ends were cut back, 0 bases at V and 1 base at J, with 14 bases in the middle. Germline CDR1 LGHNA, CDR2 YSLEER. Here the CDR3 reads CASSQDLPGGGTDTQYF. The CDR3 DNA is TGCGCCAGCAGCCAAGACTTACCTGGAGGGGGCACAGATACGCAGTATTTT.

The table lists this clonotype with many counts. CDR3 loop: CASSIQPAGALPYNEQFF. CDR3 coding DNA: TGTGCCAGCAGCATTCAGCCCGCCGGGGCTTTACCCTACAATGAGCAGTTCTTC. The chain recombines TRBV11-2 with TRBJ2-1; D might be TRBD1 or TRBD2, each matching 5 bases. CDR1 is SGHAT, CDR2 FQNNGV, per germline. The V end was cut by 5 bases, the J end by 2 bases, with 22 bases between. The CDR3 consists of 18 residues.